The 6 T cell receptor beta chains listed next were all sequenced from one sample in a study of shared clonotypes between healthy human individuals. Generated by immunoSEQ multiplex PCR, the TCRdb table keeps only in-frame clones and is missing some. There are under 2.5 million clones in the sample; under 95% occur only once, and about 0.36% lies in the top ten. Sequencing was performed on naive CD4+ T cells from PBMCs. Noted subset: CD45RA+ positively selected. The source is a man aged 18 to 29 in good health. Some clones in this sample may be carry-over from other donors' samples.

This CDR3 reads CASSNPTLNSGNTIYF. CDR3 nucleotide sequence: TGTGCCAGCAGCAACCCGACATTAAACTCTGGAAACACCATATATTTT. V is TRBV21-1 and J is TRBJ1-3; the listed D gene, TRBD1, was not tested against the DNA. TRBV21-1 is designated a pseudogene. The CDR3 consists of 16 residues.

This clone was observed a few times. The genes are TRBV7-9 and TRBJ1-4; 9 nucleotides align to TRBD1. The CDR3 runs 15 residues. The germline V gene encodes CDR1 SEHNR and CDR2 FQNEAQ (reference sequence). Trimming took 5 bases from V and 0 from J; bases not matched to a gene: 1. The CDR3 sequence is CASSRTGATNEKLFF. Written as DNA, the CDR3 is TGTGCCAGCAGCAGGACAGGGGCAACTAATGAAAAACTGTTTTTT.

The chain links TRBV9 to TRBJ2-7, with 12 bases aligning to TRBD2. From germline, CDR1 is SGDLS and CDR2 YYNGEE. The CDR3 extends over 20 amino acids. V was pared by 4 bases and J by 2 bases, with 19 bases of the junction left unmatched. In DNA form, the CDR3 reads TGTGCCAGCAGCCCACTGGGGGGACTAGCGGGCCTCCCTTTTCCCTACGAGCAGTACTTC. Amino acids: CASSPLGGLAGLPFPYEQYF.

The CDR3 protein is CASSLLTATDTQYF. The CDR3 region has the DNA TGCGCCAGCAGCTTGTTGACAGCCACAGATACGCAGTATTTT. V usage is TRBV5-1 and J usage is TRBJ2-3, with a weak D call TRBD1 (5 bases). V lost 1 base, J lost 2 bases, and 8 bases lay in between. The CDR3 contains 14 residues. In germline, CDR1 is SGHRS, CDR2 YFSETQ.

This chain links TRBV28 with TRBJ2-7, with D unresolved. CDR3 length: 12 amino acids. Germline V gives CDR1 MDHEN, CDR2 SYDVKM. Trimming left V 6 bases short and J 5 bases short, with 11 bases between. Here the CDR3 reads CASSRSLDEQYF. CDR3 coding DNA: TGTGCCAGCAGCCGATCCTTGGACGAGCAGTACTTC.

This chain uses TRBV11-2 with TRBJ2-3, with D tentatively TRBD1 or TRBD2 (5 bases each). The CDR3 consists of 14 residues. Germline V gene sequence: CDR1 SGHAT, CDR2 FQNNGV. V was pared by 6 bases and J by 8 bases, with 18 bases between. CDR3 region: CASRTTGGTGTQYF. The CDR3 DNA follows: TGTGCCAGCAGGACTACAGGAGGTACTGGTACGCAGTATTTT.